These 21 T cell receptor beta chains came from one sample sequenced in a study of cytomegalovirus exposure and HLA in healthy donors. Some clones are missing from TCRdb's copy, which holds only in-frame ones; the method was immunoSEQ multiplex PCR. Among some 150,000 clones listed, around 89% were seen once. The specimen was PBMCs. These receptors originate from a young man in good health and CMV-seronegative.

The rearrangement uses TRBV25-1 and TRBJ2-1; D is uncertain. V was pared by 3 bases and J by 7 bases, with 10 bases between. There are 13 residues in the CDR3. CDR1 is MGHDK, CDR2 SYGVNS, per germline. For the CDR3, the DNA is TGTGCCAGCAGTGAGGCCCCATTTAATGAGCAGTTCTTC. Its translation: CASSEAPFNEQFF.

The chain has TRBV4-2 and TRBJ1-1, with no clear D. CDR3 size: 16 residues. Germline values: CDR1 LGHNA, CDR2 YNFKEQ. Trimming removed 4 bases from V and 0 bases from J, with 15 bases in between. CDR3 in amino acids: CASSPVVASMNTEAFF. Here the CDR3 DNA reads TGTGCCAGCAGCCCCGTGGTAGCTTCCATGAACACTGAAGCTTTCTTT.

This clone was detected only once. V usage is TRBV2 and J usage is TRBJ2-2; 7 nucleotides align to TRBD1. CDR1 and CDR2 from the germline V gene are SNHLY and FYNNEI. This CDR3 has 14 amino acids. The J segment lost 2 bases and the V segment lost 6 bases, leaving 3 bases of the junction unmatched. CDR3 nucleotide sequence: TGTGCCAGCAGGGGGACAGTTAACACCGGGGAGCTGTTTTTT. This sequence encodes CASRGTVNTGELFF.

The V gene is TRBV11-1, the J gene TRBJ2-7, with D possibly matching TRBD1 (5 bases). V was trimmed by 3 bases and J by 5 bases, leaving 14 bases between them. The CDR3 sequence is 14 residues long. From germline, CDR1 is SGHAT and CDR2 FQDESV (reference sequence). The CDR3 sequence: CASSFGAGNNEQYV. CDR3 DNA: TGTGCCAGCAGCTTTGGGGCAGGGAACAACGAGCAGTACGTC.

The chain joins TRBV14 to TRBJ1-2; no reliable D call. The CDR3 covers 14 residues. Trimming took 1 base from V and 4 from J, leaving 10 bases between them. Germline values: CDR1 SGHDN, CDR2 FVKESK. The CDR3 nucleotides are TGTGCCAGCAGCCAAGGTGGGAGATTCTATGGCTACACCTTC. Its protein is CASSQGGRFYGYTF.

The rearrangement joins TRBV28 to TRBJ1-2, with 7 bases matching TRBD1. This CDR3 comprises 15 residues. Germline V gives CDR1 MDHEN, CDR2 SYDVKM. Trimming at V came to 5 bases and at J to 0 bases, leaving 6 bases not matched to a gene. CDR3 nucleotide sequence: TGTGCCAGCAGTACAGAAACAGGGGCTAACTATGGCTACACCTTC. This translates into CASSTETGANYGYTF.

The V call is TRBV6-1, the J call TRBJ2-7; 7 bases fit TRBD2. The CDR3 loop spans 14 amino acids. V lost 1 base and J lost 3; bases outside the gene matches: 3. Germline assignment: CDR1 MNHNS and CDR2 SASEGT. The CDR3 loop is CASSEGDYGYEQYF. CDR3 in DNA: TGTGCCAGCAGTGAAGGGGACTACGGCTACGAGCAGTACTTC.

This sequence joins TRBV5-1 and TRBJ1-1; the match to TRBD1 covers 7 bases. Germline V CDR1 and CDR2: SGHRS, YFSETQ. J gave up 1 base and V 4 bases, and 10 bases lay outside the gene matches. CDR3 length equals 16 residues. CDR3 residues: CASSRLPGTENTEAFF. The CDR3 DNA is TGCGCCAGCAGCCGACTTCCCGGGACAGAGAACACTGAAGCTTTCTTT. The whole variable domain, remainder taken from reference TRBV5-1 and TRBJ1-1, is KAGVTQTPRYLIKTRGQQVTLSCSPISGHRSVSWYQQTPGQGLQFLFEYFSETQRNKGNFPGRFSGRQFSNSRSEMNVSTLELGDSALYLCASSRLPGTENTEAFFGQGTRLTVV.

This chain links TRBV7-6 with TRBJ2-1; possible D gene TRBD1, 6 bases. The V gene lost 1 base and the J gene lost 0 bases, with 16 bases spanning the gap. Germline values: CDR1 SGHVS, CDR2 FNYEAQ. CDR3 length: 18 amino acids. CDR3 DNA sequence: TGTGCCAGCAGCTTAGTAGGGGGTGGGGGAAGCTCCTACAATGAGCAGTTCTTC. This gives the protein CASSLVGGGGSSYNEQFF. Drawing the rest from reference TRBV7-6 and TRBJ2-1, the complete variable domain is GAGVSQSPRYKVTKRGQDVALRCDPISGHVSLYWYRQALGQGPEFLTYFNYEAQQDKSGLPNDRFSAERPEGSISTLTIQRTEQRDSAMYRCASSLVGGGGSSYNEQFFGPGTRLTVL.

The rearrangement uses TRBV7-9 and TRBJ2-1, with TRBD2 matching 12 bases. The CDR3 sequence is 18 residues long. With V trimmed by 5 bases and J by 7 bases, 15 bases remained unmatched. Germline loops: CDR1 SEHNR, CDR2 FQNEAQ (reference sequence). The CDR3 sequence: CASSLGPATSGGRNEQFF. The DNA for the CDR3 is TGTGCCAGCAGCCTAGGACCAGCGACTAGCGGGGGTCGAAATGAGCAGTTCTTC.

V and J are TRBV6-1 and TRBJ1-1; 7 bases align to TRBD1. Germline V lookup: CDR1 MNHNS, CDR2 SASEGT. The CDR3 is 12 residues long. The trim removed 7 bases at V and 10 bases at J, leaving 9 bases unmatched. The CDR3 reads CASKHIQGGAFF. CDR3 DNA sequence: TGTGCCAGCAAACATATCCAGGGGGGAGCTTTCTTT.

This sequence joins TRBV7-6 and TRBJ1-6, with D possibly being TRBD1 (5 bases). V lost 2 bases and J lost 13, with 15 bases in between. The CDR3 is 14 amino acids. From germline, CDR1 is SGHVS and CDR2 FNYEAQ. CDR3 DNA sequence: TGTGCCAGCAGCTTATCTCCCGGACAAGCTCCCCTCCACTTT. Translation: CASSLSPGQAPLHF.

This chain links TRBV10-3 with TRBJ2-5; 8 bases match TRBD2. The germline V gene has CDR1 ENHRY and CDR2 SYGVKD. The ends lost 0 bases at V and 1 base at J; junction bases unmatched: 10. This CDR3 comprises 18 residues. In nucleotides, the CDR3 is TGTGCCATCAGTGAGTCAGAAGCGGGGGCCGGGTTCCAAGAGACCCAGTACTTC. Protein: CAISESEAGAGFQETQYF.

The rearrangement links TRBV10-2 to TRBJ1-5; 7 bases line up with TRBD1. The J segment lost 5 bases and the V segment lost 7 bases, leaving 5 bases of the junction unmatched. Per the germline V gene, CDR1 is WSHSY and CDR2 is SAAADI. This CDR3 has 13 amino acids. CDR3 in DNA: TGCGCCAGCACCGACAGGGCGGATCAGCCCCAGCATTTT. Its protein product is CASTDRADQPQHF.

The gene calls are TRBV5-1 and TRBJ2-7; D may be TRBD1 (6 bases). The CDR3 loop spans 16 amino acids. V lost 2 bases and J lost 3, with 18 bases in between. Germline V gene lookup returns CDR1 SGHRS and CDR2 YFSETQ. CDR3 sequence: CASSFDRRPRFYEQYF. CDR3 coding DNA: TGCGCCAGCAGCTTCGACAGGAGGCCCCGATTCTACGAGCAGTACTTC. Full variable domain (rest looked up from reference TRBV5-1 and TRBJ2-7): KAGVTQTPRYLIKTRGQQVTLSCSPISGHRSVSWYQQTPGQGLQFLFEYFSETQRNKGNFPGRFSGRQFSNSRSEMNVSTLELGDSALYLCASSFDRRPRFYEQYFGPGTRLTVT.

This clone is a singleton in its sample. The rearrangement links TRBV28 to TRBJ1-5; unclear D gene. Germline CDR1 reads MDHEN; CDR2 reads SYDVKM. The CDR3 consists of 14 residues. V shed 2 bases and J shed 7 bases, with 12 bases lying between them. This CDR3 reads CASSLMRAAQPQHF. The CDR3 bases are TGTGCCAGCAGTTTAATGAGGGCCGCCCAGCCCCAGCATTTT.

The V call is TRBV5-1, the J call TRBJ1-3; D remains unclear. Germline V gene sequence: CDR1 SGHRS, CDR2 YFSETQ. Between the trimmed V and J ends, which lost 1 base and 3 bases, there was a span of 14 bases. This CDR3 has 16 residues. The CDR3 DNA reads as TGCGCCAGCAGCTTGTCCACGGTCGGCGGTGGAAACACCATATATTTT. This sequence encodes CASSLSTVGGGNTIYF.

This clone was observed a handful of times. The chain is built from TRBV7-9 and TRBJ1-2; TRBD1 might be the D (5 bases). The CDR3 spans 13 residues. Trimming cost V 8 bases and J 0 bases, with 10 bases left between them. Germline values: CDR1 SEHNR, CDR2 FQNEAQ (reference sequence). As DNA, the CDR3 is TGTGCCAGCCAAGGGGATGCTAACTATGGCTACACCTTC. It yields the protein CASQGDANYGYTF.

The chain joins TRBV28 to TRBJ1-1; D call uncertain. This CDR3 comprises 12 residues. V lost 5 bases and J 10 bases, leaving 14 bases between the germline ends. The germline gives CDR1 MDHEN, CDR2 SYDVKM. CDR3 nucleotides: TGTGCCAGCAGTCCGGACTCCCCAACAGCTTTCTTT. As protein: CASSPDSPTAFF.

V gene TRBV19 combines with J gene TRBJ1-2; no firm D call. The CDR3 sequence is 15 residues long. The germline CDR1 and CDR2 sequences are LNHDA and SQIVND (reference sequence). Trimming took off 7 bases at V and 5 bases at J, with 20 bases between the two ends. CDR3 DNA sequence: TGTGCCAGTACAGCGACGGGAGGGTCGGGGTATGGCTACACCTTC. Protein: CASTATGGSGYGYTF.

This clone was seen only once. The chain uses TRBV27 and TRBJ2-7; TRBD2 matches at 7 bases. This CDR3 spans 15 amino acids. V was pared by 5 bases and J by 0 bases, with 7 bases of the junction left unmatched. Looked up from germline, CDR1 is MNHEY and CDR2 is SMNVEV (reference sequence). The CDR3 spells CASSASSGSSYEQYF. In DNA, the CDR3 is TGTGCCAGCAGTGCGTCTAGCGGTAGCTCCTACGAGCAGTACTTC.